The 24 T cell receptor beta chains reported below all come from one sample, sequenced in a study of vaccination and CD4 T cells after COVID-19. Sequenced with the Oncomine TCR Beta short-read assay was DNA taken from cultured CD4+ T cells. TCRdb reanalysed the PCR reads using MiXCR and keeps one entry per CDR3 protein. In the table there are over 15,000 distinct CDR3 sequences, 44% of which are singletons. Antigens of these TCRs are unknown. Treatment of the sample: roughly 10-day PBMC culture with coronavirus spike peptide pools or control peptides (ViraFEST assay). The source material was CD4+ T cells from blood, cultured in vitro. These TCRs come from a human donor who had recovered from COVID-19.

The chain carries TRBV15 and TRBJ1-1; no firm D call. The CDR3 runs 14 residues. Germline CDR1 is LNHNV and CDR2 is YYDKDF (reference sequence). Trimming removed 1 base at V and 3 bases at J, with 9 bases between. CDR3 protein: CATSRVYGDTEAFF. DNA for the CDR3: TGTGCCACCAGCAGAGTTTACGGGGACACTGAAGCTTTCTTT.

This clonotype has a handful of counts. V and J are TRBV6-2 or TRBV6-3 and TRBJ1-1; TRBD1 might be the D (5 bases). The CDR3 is made up of 16 amino acids. Germline loops: CDR1 MNHEY, CDR2 SVGEGT. The CDR3 DNA reads as TGTGTAGCGAAGAGCGGGGCAGCTTCTATGAACACTGAAGCTTTCTTT. Its translation: CVAKSGAASMNTEAFF.

V usage is TRBV7-3 and J usage is TRBJ2-3; tentatively, D is TRBD2 (5 bases). The CDR3 runs to 13 residues. The germline V gene has CDR1 SGHTA and CDR2 FQGTGA. Trimming left V 6 bases short and J 2 bases short, with 9 bases between. The CDR3 sequence: CASRLDPTDTQYF. As DNA, the CDR3 is TGTGCCAGCAGACTAGATCCCACAGATACGCAGTATTTT.

This clonotype was recorded a few times. J is TRBJ2-7 and V is TRBV19; 8 nucleotides agree with TRBD2. Germline CDR1 and CDR2: LNHDA and SQIVND (reference sequence). V lost 8 bases and J lost 0; bases outside the gene matches: 9. The CDR3 runs to 15 residues. CDR3 amino acids: CASRGGMTGSYEQYF. CDR3 DNA sequence: TGTGCCAGTCGGGGGGGCATGACAGGCTCCTACGAGCAGTACTTC. Full variable domain (missing parts from reference TRBV19 and TRBJ2-7): DGGITQSPKYLFRKEGQNVTLSCEQNLNHDAMYWYRQDPGQGLRLIYYSQIVNDFQKGDIAEGYSVSREKKESFPLTVTSAQKNPTAFYLCASRGGMTGSYEQYFGPGTRLTVT.

This clonotype has just a few counts. This rearrangement joins TRBV5-1 to TRBJ1-2, with a weak D call TRBD1 (6 bases). Trimming took 1 base from V and 2 from J, leaving 9 bases between them. This CDR3 comprises 14 residues. Germline values: CDR1 SGHRS, CDR2 YFSETQ. CDR3 sequence: CASSLRQGNYGYTF. CDR3 nucleotides: TGCGCCAGCAGCTTGCGTCAGGGGAACTATGGCTACACCTTC.

There are a few counts of this clonotype. The genes are TRBV6-5 and TRBJ2-1; a weak D match, TRBD1 (6 bases). This CDR3 contains 16 residues. Trimming shortened V by 4 bases and J by 2 bases, and 15 bases separated the two germline ends. CDR1 is MNHEY and CDR2 is SVGAGI in the germline V gene. This CDR3 is CASSSEGTSAYNEQFF. DNA for the CDR3: TGTGCCAGCAGTTCCGAGGGGACATCAGCCTACAATGAGCAGTTCTTC.

The rearrangement joins TRBV19 to TRBJ2-3; no clear D. The CDR3 is made up of 14 amino acids. V lost 8 bases and J 5 bases, leaving 17 bases between the germline ends. Germline V CDR1 and CDR2: LNHDA, SQIVND (reference sequence). The CDR3: CASGTRQVRDTQYF. CDR3 nucleotides: TGTGCCAGTGGTACCCGCCAGGTGAGAGATACGCAGTATTTT.

The chain uses TRBV6-1 and TRBJ2-2; 16 nucleotides align to TRBD2. The germline CDR1 and CDR2 sequences are MNHNS and SASEGT. V dropped 4 bases and J dropped 8; count of bases not matched to a gene: 4. CDR3 length: 16 amino acids. The CDR3 region has the DNA TGTGCCAGCAGTGCCGGGACTAGCGGGGGGGTGGGGGAGCTGTTTTTT. It specifies CASSAGTSGGVGELFF.

This clonotype has more than one count but fewer than ten. This chain joins TRBV2 and TRBJ2-7, with 8 nucleotides matching TRBD1. Germline trimming cut 9 bases from V and 7 bases from J; bases unmatched to any gene: 11. CDR3 size: 13 residues. The germline V gene has CDR1 SNHLY and CDR2 FYNNEI. CDR3 region: CASFGQGGGEQYF. The CDR3 DNA sequence: TGTGCCAGTTTTGGACAGGGCGGTGGGGAGCAGTACTTC.

The J gene is TRBJ2-4, the V gene TRBV7-3; D gene uncertain. V was pared by 8 bases and J by 0 bases, with 11 bases between. Per the germline V gene, CDR1 is SGHTA and CDR2 is FQGTGA. This CDR3 comprises 14 residues. In DNA, the CDR3 is TGTGCCAGCCCCGGCTGGGTAGCCAAAAACATTCAGTACTTC. Its translation is CASPGWVAKNIQYF.

This clonotype was seen only a few times. The V and J genes are TRBV10-3 and TRBJ2-5, with D perhaps given as TRBD1 or TRBD2 (5 bases each). The germline V and J ends were trimmed by 6 bases and 1 base, with 12 bases remaining between them. The CDR3 length is 14 residues. Germline V gene data show CDR1 as ENHRY and CDR2 as SYGVKD. In DNA, the CDR3 is TGTGCCATCAGACGGGACGGCTTCCAAGAGACCCAGTACTTC. As protein: CAIRRDGFQETQYF.

This clonotype was detected once. CDR3 in amino acids: CASSPRTGKNEKLFF. The CDR3 DNA reads TGTGCCAGCAGCCCACGAACAGGAAAGAATGAAAAACTGTTTTTT. This chain connects TRBV7-2 to TRBJ1-4; perhaps TRBD1 as D (5 bases). The CDR3 length is 15 residues. CDR1 is SGHTA, CDR2 FQGNSA, per germline. V was pared by 5 bases and J by 5 bases, with 15 bases between.

The chain is built from TRBV6-1 and TRBJ2-1; no clear D gene. This CDR3 comprises 16 residues. Trimming cost V 4 bases and J 3 bases, with 16 bases left between them. Germline CDR1 is MNHNS and CDR2 is SASEGT. The CDR3 DNA reads as TGTGCCAGCAGTGCCCGGGCCGCTACACTCTACAATGAGCAGTTCTTC. Its translation is CASSARAATLYNEQFF.

In this sample, this clonotype turned up once. CDR3 DNA sequence: TGCAGTGCGATTAGAGGGAAAGAGAACGAGCAGTACTTC. Residues: CSAIRGKENEQYF. This sequence joins TRBV20-1 and TRBJ2-7; D is possibly TRBD2 (5 bases). Trimming took off 6 bases at V and 5 bases at J, with 17 bases between the two ends. The V gene's germline CDR1 is DFQATT and CDR2 SNEGSKA (reference sequence). The CDR3 contains 13 residues.

The sample holds a few counts of this clonotype. The rearrangement uses TRBV28 and TRBJ1-2, with TRBD1 matching over 8 bases. The V and J ends lost 7 bases and 4 bases, in that order; junction bases with no gene match: 8. CDR3 size: 14 residues. CDR1 is MDHEN, CDR2 SYDVKM, per germline. CDR3 protein: CASTPSGGGYGYTF. CDR3 nucleotide sequence: TGTGCCAGCACACCTTCAGGGGGCGGCTATGGCTACACCTTC.

In this sample, this clonotype turned up a few times. The V call is TRBV19, the J call TRBJ2-7, with TRBD1 identical over 9 bases. V was clipped by 3 bases and J by 6 bases; unmatched bases: 6. Germline loops: CDR1 LNHDA, CDR2 SQIVND (reference sequence). This CDR3 contains 14 residues. CDR3: CASSIRTGVFEQYF. DNA for the CDR3: TGTGCCAGTAGTATCAGGACAGGGGTATTCGAGCAGTACTTC.

By sample share, this clonotype is medium-sized. The rearrangement links TRBV20-1 to TRBJ2-6, with 7 bases that match TRBD1. The V gene's germline CDR1 is DFQATT and CDR2 SNEGSKA (reference sequence). The CDR3 is 19 residues long. J gave up 0 bases and V 2 bases, and 13 bases lay outside the gene matches. The CDR3 region has the DNA TGCAGTGCTAGAACGAGAGACAGGGAGAGGTTCTCTGGGGCCAACGTCCTGACTTTC. Translation: CSARTRDRERFSGANVLTF.

V usage is TRBV11-2 and J usage is TRBJ1-1; D gene ambiguous. The CDR3 totals 15 residues. Trimming cost V 4 bases and J 1 base, with 13 bases left between them. The germline CDR1 and CDR2 sequences are SGHAT and FQNNGV. In nucleotides, the CDR3 is TGTGCCAGCAGCTCCTACCGAGACGGGAACACTGAAGCTTTCTTT. Translating it yields CASSSYRDGNTEAFF.

This clonotype was found a few times. V gene TRBV6-5 combines with J gene TRBJ2-7; D not certain. Germline-derived CDR1 and CDR2 are MNHEY and SVGAGI. There are 15 residues in the CDR3. V lost 0 bases to trimming and J lost 3 bases, with 12 bases between them. CDR3 sequence (DNA): TGTGCCAGCAGTTACTCCCCTAGTACTTACTACGAGCAGTACTTC. Its translation is CASSYSPSTYYEQYF.

The rearrangement joins TRBV12-3 or TRBV12-4 to TRBJ1-5; 7 nucleotides line up with TRBD1. V lost 6 bases to trimming and J lost 2 bases; unmatched junction nucleotides: 7. This CDR3 is 15 amino acids long. The CDR3 nucleotides read TGTGCCAGCAGCCTGACAGGGTATGGCAATCAGCCCCAGCATTTT. It translates to CASSLTGYGNQPQHF.

The chain links TRBV19 to TRBJ1-4; TRBD1 matches at 8 bases. The V gene end was trimmed by 3 bases and the J gene end by 11 bases; junction bases not matched to a gene: 8. From germline, CDR1 is LNHDA and CDR2 SQIVND (reference sequence). This CDR3 spans 14 amino acids. The CDR3, as DNA: TGTGCCAGTAGTATGCAGGGGGCGCGGCGTAAACTGTTTTTT. Its translation is CASSMQGARRKLFF.

This clonotype was observed a few times. The gene calls are TRBV6-1 and TRBJ1-5, with D unresolved. Trimming pared 7 bases from V and 2 bases from J, leaving 9 bases between. The CDR3 runs 13 residues. Germline lookup yields CDR1 MNHNS and CDR2 SASEGT. The CDR3 region has the DNA TGTGCCAGCATGATGTATGGCAATCAGCCCCAGCATTTT. Amino acid sequence: CASMMYGNQPQHF.

The chain couples TRBV19 to TRBJ2-6, with 9 bases matching TRBD1. This CDR3 has 15 amino acids. The trim removed 5 bases at V and 13 bases at J, leaving 12 bases unmatched. CDR1 and CDR2 from the germline V gene are LNHDA and SQIVND (reference sequence). CDR3 DNA sequence: TGTGCCAGTAGTGCCCGGGACAGGGACCCCAGTGTCCTGACTTTC. This translates into CASSARDRDPSVLTF.

The V call is TRBV7-2, the J call TRBJ2-2; tentatively, D is TRBD1 or TRBD2 (5 bases each). Deletions cut 2 bases from V and 4 bases from J, with 14 bases between. The CDR3 has 16 amino acids. The germline V gene has CDR1 SGHTA and CDR2 FQGNSA. Written as DNA, the CDR3 is TGTGCCAGCAGCTTACAAAGAGGGGCAGGCACCGGGGAGCTGTTTTTT. It encodes CASSLQRGAGTGELFF. Full variable domain (outside the CDR3, taken from reference TRBV7-2 and TRBJ2-2): GAGVSQSPSNKVTEKGKDVELRCDPISGHTALYWYRQSLGQGLEFLIYFQGNSAPDKSGLPSDRFSAERTGGSVSTLTIQRTQQEDSAVYLCASSLQRGAGTGELFFGEGSRLTVL.